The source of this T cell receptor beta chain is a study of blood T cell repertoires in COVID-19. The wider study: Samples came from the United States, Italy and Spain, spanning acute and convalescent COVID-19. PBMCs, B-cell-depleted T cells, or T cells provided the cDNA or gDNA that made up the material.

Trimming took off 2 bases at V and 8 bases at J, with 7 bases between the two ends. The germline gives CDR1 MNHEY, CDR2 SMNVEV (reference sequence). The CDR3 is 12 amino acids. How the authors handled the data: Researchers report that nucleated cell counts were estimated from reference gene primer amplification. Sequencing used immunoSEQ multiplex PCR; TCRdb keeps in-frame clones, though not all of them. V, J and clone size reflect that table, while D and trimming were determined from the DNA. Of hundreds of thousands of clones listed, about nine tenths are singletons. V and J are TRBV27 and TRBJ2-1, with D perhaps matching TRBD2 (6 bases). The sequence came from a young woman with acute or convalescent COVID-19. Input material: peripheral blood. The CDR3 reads CASSLRGDEQFF. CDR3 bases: TGTGCCAGCAGTTTACGCGGGGATGAGCAGTTCTTC.